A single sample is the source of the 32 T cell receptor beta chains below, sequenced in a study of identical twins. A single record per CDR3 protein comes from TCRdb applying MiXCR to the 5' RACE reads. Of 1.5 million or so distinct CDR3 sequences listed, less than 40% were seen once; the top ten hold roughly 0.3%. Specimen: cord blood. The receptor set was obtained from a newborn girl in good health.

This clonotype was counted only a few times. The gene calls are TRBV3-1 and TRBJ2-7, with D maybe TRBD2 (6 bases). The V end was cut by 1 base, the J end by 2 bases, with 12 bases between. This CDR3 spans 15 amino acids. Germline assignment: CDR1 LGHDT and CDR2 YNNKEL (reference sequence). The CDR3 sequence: CASSQVTSRPYEQYF. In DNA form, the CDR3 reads TGTGCCAGCAGCCAAGTTACTAGCAGGCCCTACGAGCAGTACTTC.

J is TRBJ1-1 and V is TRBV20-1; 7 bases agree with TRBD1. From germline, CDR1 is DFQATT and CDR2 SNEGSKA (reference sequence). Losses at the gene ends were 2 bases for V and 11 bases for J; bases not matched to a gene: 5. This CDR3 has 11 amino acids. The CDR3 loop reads CSARFGQEAFF. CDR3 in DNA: TGCAGTGCTAGATTCGGACAGGAGGCTTTCTTT.

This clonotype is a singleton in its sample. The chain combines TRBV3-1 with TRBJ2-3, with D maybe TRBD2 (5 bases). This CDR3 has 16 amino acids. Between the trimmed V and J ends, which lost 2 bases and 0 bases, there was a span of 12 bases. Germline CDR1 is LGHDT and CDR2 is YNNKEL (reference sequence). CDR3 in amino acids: CASSQSPSGSTDTQYF. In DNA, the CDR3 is TGTGCCAGCAGCCAAAGCCCCAGCGGAAGCACAGATACGCAGTATTTT.

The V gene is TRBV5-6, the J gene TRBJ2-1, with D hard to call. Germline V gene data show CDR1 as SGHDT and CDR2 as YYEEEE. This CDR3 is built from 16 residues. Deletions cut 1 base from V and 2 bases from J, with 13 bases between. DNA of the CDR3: TGTGCCAGCAGCTTGATCTCGCTAGACCCCTACAATGAGCAGTTCTTC. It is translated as CASSLISLDPYNEQFF.

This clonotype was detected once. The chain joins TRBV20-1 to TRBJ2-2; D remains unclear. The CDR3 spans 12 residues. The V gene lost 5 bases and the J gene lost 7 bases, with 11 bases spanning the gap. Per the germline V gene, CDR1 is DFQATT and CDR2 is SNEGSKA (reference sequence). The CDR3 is CSAVGRYGELFF. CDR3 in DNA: TGCAGTGCTGTCGGACGATACGGGGAGCTGTTTTTT.

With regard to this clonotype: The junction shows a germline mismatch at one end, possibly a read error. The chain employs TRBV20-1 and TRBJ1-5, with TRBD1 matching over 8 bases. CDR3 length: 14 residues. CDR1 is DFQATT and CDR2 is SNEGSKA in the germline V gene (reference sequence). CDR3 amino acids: CSASMTGDNQPRHF. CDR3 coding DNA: TGCAGCGCATCTATGACAGGGGACAATCAGCCCCGGCATTTT.

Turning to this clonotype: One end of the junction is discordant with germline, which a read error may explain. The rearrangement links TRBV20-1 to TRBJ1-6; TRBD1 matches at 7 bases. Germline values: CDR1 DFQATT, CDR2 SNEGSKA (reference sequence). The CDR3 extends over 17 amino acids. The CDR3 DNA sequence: TGCAGTGGCCAGACAGGGATCGGGCCCTCCTACAATTCACCCCTCCACTTT. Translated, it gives CSGQTGIGPSYNSPLHF.

CDR3 DNA sequence: TGTGCCAGCAGCCGGGATCCGGGGTACGAGCAGTACTTC. It is translated as CASSRDPGYEQYF. The rearrangement uses TRBV4-2 and TRBJ2-7, with D possibly being TRBD2 (5 bases). CDR3 size: 13 residues. Germline lookup yields CDR1 LGHNA and CDR2 YNFKEQ. V was cut by 4 bases and J by 4 bases, with 11 bases left in between.

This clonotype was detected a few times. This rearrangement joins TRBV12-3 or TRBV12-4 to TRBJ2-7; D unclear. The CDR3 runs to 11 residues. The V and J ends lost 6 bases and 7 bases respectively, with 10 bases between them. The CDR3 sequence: CASSLPREQYF. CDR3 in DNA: TGTGCCAGCAGCCTACCTCGGGAGCAGTACTTC.

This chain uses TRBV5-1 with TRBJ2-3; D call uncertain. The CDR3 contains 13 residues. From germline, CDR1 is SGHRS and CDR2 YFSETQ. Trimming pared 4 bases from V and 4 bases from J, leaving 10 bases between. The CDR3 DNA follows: TGCGCCAGCAGCCCCCCCCGCGCAGATACGCAGTATTTT. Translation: CASSPPRADTQYF.

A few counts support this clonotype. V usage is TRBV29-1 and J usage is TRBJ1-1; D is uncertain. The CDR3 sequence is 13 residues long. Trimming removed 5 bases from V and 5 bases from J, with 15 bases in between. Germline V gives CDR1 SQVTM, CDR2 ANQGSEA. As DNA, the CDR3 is TGCAGCGTTCGAGGTAGTAGTAGAACTGAAGCTTTCTTT. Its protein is CSVRGSSRTEAFF.

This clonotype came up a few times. As DNA, the CDR3 is TGTGCCAGCAGCCCGATGATAGGGCTAGCGGTTAATGAGCAGTTCTTC. Protein: CASSPMIGLAVNEQFF. V is TRBV7-2 and J is TRBJ2-1; 7 bases fit TRBD2. The germline gives CDR1 SGHTA, CDR2 FQGNSA. CDR3 size: 16 residues. Trimming at V came to 5 bases and at J to 7 bases, leaving 14 bases not matched to a gene.

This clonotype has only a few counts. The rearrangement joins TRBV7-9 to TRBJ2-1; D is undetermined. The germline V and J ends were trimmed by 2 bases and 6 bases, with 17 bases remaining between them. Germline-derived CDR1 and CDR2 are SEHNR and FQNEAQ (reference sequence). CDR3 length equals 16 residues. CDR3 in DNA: TGTGCCAGCAGCTTAAAACGCCTAGGCATTGGCAATGAGCAGTTCTTC. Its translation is CASSLKRLGIGNEQFF.

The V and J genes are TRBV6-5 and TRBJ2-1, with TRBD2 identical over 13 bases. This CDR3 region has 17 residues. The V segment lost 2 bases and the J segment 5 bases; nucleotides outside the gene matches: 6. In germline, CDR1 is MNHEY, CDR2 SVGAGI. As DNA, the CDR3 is TGTGCCAGCAGTTACCAACTAGCGGGAGGGCCTGACAATGAGCAGTTCTTC. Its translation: CASSYQLAGGPDNEQFF.

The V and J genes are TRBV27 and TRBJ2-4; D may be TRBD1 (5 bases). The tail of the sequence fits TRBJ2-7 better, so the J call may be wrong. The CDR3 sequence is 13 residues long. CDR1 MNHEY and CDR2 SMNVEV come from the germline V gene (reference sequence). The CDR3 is CASKLHQGNEQYF. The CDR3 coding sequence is TGTGCCAGCAAGCTTCACCAGGGAAACGAGCAGTACTTC.

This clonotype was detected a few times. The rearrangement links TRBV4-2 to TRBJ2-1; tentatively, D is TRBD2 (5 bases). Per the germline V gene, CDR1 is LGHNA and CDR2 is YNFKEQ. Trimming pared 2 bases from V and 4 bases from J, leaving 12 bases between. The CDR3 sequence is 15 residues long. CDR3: CASSQFGLVYNEQFF. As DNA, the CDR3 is TGTGCCAGCAGCCAATTTGGACTTGTTTACAATGAGCAGTTCTTC.

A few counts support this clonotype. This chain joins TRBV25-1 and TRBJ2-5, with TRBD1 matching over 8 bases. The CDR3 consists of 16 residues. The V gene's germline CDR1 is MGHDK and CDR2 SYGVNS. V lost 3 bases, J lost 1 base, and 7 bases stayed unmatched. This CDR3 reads CASSEWTGLSQETQYF. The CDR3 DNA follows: TGTGCCAGCAGTGAGTGGACAGGGTTGAGCCAAGAGACCCAGTACTTC.

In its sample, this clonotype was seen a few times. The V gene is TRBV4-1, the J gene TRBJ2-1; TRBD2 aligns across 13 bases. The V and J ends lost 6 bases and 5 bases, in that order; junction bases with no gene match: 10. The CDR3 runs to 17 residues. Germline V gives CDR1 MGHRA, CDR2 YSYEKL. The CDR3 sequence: CASRLGTSGINHNEQFF. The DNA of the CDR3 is TGCGCCAGCAGGCTCGGGACTAGCGGGATCAATCACAATGAGCAGTTCTTC.

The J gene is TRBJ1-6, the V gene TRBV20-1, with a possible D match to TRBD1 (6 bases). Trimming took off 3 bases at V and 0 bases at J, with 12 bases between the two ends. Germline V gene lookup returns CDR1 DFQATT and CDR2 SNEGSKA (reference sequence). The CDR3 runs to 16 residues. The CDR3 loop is CSASDRLSSYNSPLHF. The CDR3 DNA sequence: TGCAGTGCTAGTGACAGGCTGAGCTCCTATAATTCACCCCTCCACTTT.

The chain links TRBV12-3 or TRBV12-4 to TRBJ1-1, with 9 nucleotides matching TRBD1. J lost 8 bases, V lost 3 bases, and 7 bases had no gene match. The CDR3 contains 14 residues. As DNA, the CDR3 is TGTGCCAGCAGTTTTCGGGACAGGGCGGTCGAAGCTTTCTTT. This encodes CASSFRDRAVEAFF.

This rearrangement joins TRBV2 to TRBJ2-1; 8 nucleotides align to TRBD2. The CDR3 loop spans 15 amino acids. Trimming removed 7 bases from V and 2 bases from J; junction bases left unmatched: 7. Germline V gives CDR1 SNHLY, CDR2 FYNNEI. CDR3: CASKSGSSAYNEQFF. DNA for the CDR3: TGTGCCAGCAAGAGCGGGAGTAGCGCCTACAATGAGCAGTTCTTC. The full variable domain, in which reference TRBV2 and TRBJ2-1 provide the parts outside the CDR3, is EPEVTQTPSHQVTQMGQEVILRCVPISNHLYFYWYRQILGQKVEFLVSFYNNEISEKSEIFDDQFSVERPDGSNFTLKIRSTKLEDSAMYFCASKSGSSAYNEQFFGPGTRLTVL.

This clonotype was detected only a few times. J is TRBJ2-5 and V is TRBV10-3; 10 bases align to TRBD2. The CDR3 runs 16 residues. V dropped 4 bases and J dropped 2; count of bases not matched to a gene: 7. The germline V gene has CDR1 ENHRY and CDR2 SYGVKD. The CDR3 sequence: CAISGGSGGPQETQYF. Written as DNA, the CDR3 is TGTGCCATCAGTGGGGGTAGCGGGGGGCCTCAAGAGACCCAGTACTTC.

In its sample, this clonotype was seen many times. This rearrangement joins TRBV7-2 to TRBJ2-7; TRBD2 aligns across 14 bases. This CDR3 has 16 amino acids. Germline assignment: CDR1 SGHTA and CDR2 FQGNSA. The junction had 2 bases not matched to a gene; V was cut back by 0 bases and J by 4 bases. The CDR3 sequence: CASSLAGTSGRYEQYF. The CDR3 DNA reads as TGTGCCAGCAGCTTAGCCGGGACTAGCGGGAGATACGAGCAGTACTTC. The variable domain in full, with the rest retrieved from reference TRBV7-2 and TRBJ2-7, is GAGVSQSPSNKVTEKGKDVELRCDPISGHTALYWYRQSLGQGLEFLIYFQGNSAPDKSGLPSDRFSAERTGGSVSTLTIQRTQQEDSAVYLCASSLAGTSGRYEQYFGPGTRLTVT.

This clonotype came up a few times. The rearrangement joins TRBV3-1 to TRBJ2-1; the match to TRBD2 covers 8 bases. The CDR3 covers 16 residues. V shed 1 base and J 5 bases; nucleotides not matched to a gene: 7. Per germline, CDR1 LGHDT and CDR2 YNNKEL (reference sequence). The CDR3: CASSQGGSGSHNEQFF. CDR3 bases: TGTGCCAGCAGCCAAGGGGGCAGCGGGAGCCACAATGAGCAGTTCTTC.

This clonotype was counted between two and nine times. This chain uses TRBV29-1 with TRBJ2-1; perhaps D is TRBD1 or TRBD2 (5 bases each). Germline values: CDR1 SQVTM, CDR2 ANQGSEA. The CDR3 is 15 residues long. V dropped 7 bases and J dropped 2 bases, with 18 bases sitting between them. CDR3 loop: CSAEIRDGAYNEQFF. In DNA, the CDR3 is TGCAGCGCCGAAATTCGGGACGGGGCCTACAATGAGCAGTTCTTC.

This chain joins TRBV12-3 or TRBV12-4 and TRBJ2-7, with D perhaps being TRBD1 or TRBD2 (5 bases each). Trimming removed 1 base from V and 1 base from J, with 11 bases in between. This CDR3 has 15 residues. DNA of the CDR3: TGTGCCAGCAGTTTAGGGGACCCAGTATCCTACGAGCAGTACTTC. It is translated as CASSLGDPVSYEQYF.

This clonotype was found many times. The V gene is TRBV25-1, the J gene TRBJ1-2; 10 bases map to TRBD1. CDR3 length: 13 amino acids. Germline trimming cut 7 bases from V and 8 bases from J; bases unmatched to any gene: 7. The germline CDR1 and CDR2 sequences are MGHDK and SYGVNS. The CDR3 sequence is CASTDRGRGGYTF. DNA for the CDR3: TGTGCCAGCACCGACAGGGGGCGCGGAGGCTACACCTTC.

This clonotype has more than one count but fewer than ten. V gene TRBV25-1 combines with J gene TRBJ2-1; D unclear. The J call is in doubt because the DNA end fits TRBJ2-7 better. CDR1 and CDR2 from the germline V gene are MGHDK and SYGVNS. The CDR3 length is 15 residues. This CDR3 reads CASSESVSSYNEQYF. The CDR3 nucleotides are TGTGCCAGCAGTGAATCGGTCAGCTCCTACAATGAGCAGTACTTC.

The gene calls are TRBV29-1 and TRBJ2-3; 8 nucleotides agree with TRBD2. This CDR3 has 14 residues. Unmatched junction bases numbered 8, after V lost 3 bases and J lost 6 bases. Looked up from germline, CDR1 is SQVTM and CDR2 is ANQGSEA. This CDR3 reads CSVELSGVGDTQYF. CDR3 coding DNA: TGCAGCGTTGAGCTTAGCGGGGTAGGGGATACGCAGTATTTT.

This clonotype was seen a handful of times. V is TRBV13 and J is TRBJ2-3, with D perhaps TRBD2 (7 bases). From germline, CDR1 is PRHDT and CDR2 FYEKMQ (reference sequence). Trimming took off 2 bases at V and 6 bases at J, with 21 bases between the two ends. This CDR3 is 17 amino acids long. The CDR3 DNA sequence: TGTGCCAGCAGCTTACAGGAGGGGGGGTGGTCGACCGATACGCAGTATTTT. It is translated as CASSLQEGGWSTDTQYF.

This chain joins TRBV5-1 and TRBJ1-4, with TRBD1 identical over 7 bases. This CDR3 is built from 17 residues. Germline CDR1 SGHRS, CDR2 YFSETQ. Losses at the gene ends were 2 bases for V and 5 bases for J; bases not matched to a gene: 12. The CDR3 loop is CASSLGSWGQRNEKLFF. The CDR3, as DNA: TGCGCCAGCAGCTTAGGGTCCTGGGGACAGAGAAATGAAAAACTGTTTTTT.

For the CDR3, the DNA is TGCAGTGCTAGGGACGGGAATAGCAATCAGCCCCAGCATTTT. Protein sequence: CSARDGNSNQPQHF. This rearrangement joins TRBV20-1 to TRBJ1-5; no reliable D call. Germline CDR1 reads DFQATT; CDR2 reads SNEGSKA (reference sequence). The CDR3 loop spans 14 amino acids. Trimming pared 3 bases from V and 0 bases from J, leaving 9 bases between.